This T cell receptor (beta chain) was recorded in a study of T-cell reconstitution after alpha-beta-depleted transplantation in children (dated by TCRdb to about 2016). For context, the study as a whole: Using TCR repertoire profiling, the study quantitatively followed how T-cell immune reconstitution unfolded in children after TCRalphabeta/CD19-depleted allogeneic hematopoietic cell transplantation.

This clonotype has ten or more counts. No antigen is known for it. The record has no base qualities; no much larger clone is one base away. Library creation used PCR. Reads for this sample came from an Illumina HiSeq 2500. Molecular barcoding was employed in the preparation of TCR libraries, with unique molecular identifiers being used to normalize TCRbeta repertoire quantification. TCRdb reprocessed the public reads (quality trimming at Q25 with fastp, clone calling with MiXCR) and kept in-frame beta chains. CDR3 protein duplicates are merged, each entry listing the most common genes and DNA. The sample has 190,000 or so distinct CDR3 sequences on record, more than 14% of them singletons. Under 15% of the sample is in the top ten clones. CDR1 and CDR2 were assigned from the germline V gene as SGHDT and YYEEEE. The CDR3 covers 15 residues, taking in both the cysteine and the phenylalanine. Of all the DNA, just the CDR3 is kept, 45 bases in frame from base 1. V is pared back by 5 bases and J by 0 bases, with 14 bases lying between the germline termini.

The sample consisted of PBMCs from the stem cell graft donor, taken from the stem cell graft. Recombination joined TRBV5-6 with TRBJ1-1; no D gene call is confident. The TCR originated in a human donor who donated a stem cell graft to a child with acute lymphoblastic leukemia. The DNA is TGTGCCAGCAGTTATGCCGGGCGATTGAACACTGAAGCTTTCTTT. It translates to CASSYAGRLNTEAFF.